The 30 T cell receptor beta chains below all came from one sample that was sequenced in a study of control samples from healthy donors and cancer patients. Only in-frame clones appear in the TCRdb table, and some are missing; sequencing was by immunoSEQ multiplex PCR. Among about 130,000 clones listed, roughly 94% were seen once. Sequencing was done on a sample of PBMCs. The receptor source for this set is a man aged 60 to 75 with colorectal cancer.

With respect to this clone: This same CDR3 is encoded by further DNA sequences in the sample. The rearrangement uses TRBV3-1 (or the pseudogene TRBV3-2) and TRBJ1-6; weak D call: TRBD1 (5 bases). Trimming left V 4 bases short and J 7 bases short, with 11 bases between. The CDR3 covers 14 residues. CDR1 and CDR2 from the germline V gene are LGHDT and YNNKEL (reference sequence). As DNA, the CDR3 is TGTGCCAGCAGCCTCGGGACGGGGAATTCACCCCTCCACTTT. Encoded protein: CASSLGTGNSPLHF.

Worth noting for this clone: Other nucleotide sequences from this sample produce the same CDR3. The rearrangement joins TRBV10-3 to TRBJ1-4, with D hard to call. CDR1 and CDR2 (germline): ENHRY, SYGVKD. V was pared by 3 bases and J by 0 bases, with 8 bases between. The CDR3 runs 15 residues. CDR3 in DNA: TGTGCCATCAGTGAAGGAGGAGCAACTAATGAAAAACTGTTTTTT. The encoded protein is CAISEGGATNEKLFF.

The chain couples TRBV20-1 to TRBJ1-5; tentatively, D is TRBD1 (5 bases). The germline gives CDR1 DFQATT, CDR2 SNEGSKA (reference sequence). The CDR3 length is 12 residues. The V end lost 3 bases, the J end lost 7 bases, and 10 bases lay between the germline ends. The CDR3 region has the DNA TGCAGTGCTAGTGACGGGGGGCAGCCCCAGCATTTT. Protein: CSASDGGQPQHF.

The rearrangement uses TRBV10-1 and TRBJ1-4; TRBD1 is a possible D gene (6 bases). Germline V gives CDR1 WNHNN, CDR2 SYGVQD (reference sequence). The CDR3 totals 13 residues. With 6 bases removed from V and 5 bases from J, the gap between germline ends came to 10 bases. The CDR3 sequence is CASSAGENEKLFF. The CDR3 DNA is TGCGCCAGCAGCGCAGGGGAGAATGAAAAACTGTTTTTT.

This clone was counted a single time. This chain uses TRBV5-4 with TRBJ1-1; D remains ambiguous. V lost 4 bases, J lost 1 base, and 11 bases lay in between. CDR3 length equals 14 residues. Germline CDR1 and CDR2: SGHNT and YYREEE (reference sequence). Here the CDR3 DNA reads TGTGCCAGCAGCCCCGACTCTTGGAACACTGAAGCTTTCTTT. Translated, it gives CASSPDSWNTEAFF.

This sequence joins TRBV30 and TRBJ1-2; no definite D call. The germline CDR1 and CDR2 sequences are GTSNPN and SVGIG (reference sequence). The CDR3 is 14 amino acids. Deletions cut 2 bases from V and 1 base from J, with 11 bases between. DNA of the CDR3: TGTGCCTGGAGTCTCAGTCCTTTTAACTATGGCTACACCTTC. Translating it yields CAWSLSPFNYGYTF. The entire variable domain, with the rest obtained from reference TRBV30 and TRBJ1-2, is as follows: SQTIHQWPATLVQPVGSPLSLECTVEGTSNPNLYWYRQAAGRGLQLLFYSVGIGQISSEVPQNLSASRPQDRQFILSSKKLLLSDSGFYLCAWSLSPFNYGYTFGSGTRLTVV.

The J gene is TRBJ2-3, the V gene TRBV19; TRBD2 agrees at 10 bases. The CDR3 contains 16 residues. The V and J ends lost 5 bases and 1 base, in that order; junction bases with no gene match: 6. Germline V CDR1 and CDR2: LNHDA, SQIVND (reference sequence). The chain's CDR3 is CASSSRTSGGTDTQYF. The CDR3 coding sequence is TGTGCCAGTAGTTCCCGGACTAGCGGTGGCACAGATACGCAGTATTTT.

This clone was seen repeatedly, ten times or more. The chain couples TRBV19 to TRBJ1-6; TRBD1 might be the D (6 bases). Germline V gene sequence: CDR1 LNHDA, CDR2 SQIVND (reference sequence). The CDR3 is made up of 14 amino acids. V was trimmed by 5 bases and J by 10 bases, leaving 15 bases between them. CDR3 sequence: CASSSLTGGSPLHF. The CDR3 nucleotides are TGTGCCAGTAGTTCCTTGACAGGCGGATCACCCCTCCACTTT.

This clone appeared a single time. The gene calls are TRBV18 and TRBJ1-5, with TRBD1 matching 9 bases. Germline assignment: CDR1 KGHSH and CDR2 LQKENI. This CDR3 is 15 amino acids long. J lost 6 bases, V lost 2 bases, and 5 bases had no gene match. The CDR3 spells CASSPLGQGFQPQHF. The CDR3 DNA reads as TGTGCCAGCTCACCATTAGGACAGGGGTTTCAGCCCCAGCATTTT.

This chain links TRBV16 with TRBJ1-2; possibly TRBD1 for D (5 bases). Trimming took 6 bases from V and 8 from J, leaving 22 bases between them. Germline V gene data show CDR1 as KGHSY and CDR2 as FQNENV. This CDR3 region has 15 residues. The CDR3 loop is CASSHSRGYFQGYTF. The CDR3, as DNA: TGTGCCAGCAGTCATAGTAGGGGCTACTTCCAAGGCTACACCTTC.

DNA for the CDR3: TGTGCCACCAGCAGAGAACAGGGGGAGACCCAGTACTTC. Residues: CATSREQGETQYF. The rearrangement joins TRBV15 to TRBJ2-5; 7 nucleotides agree with TRBD1. The J segment lost 5 bases and the V segment lost 0 bases, leaving 0 bases of the junction unmatched. The germline gives CDR1 LNHNV, CDR2 YYDKDF (reference sequence). This CDR3 is built from 13 residues. The whole variable domain, filled in from reference TRBV15 and TRBJ2-5, reads DAMVIQNPRYQVTQFGKPVTLSCSQTLNHNVMYWYQQKSSQAPKLLFHYYDKDFNNEADTPDNFQSRRPNTSFCFLDIRSPGLGDTAMYLCATSREQGETQYFGPGTRLLVL.

J is TRBJ1-6 and V is TRBV6-5, with a possible D match to TRBD1 (5 bases). The CDR3 extends over 14 amino acids. CDR1 MNHEY and CDR2 SVGAGI come from the germline V gene. Trimming removed 7 bases at V and 8 bases at J, with 15 bases between. The CDR3 is CASTYGAEHSPLHF. The DNA for the CDR3 is TGTGCCAGCACTTATGGGGCTGAACATTCACCCCTCCACTTT.

The gene calls are TRBV24-1 and TRBJ1-2; TRBD1 aligns across 7 bases. Germline assignment: CDR1 KGHDR and CDR2 SFDVKD. The CDR3 spans 17 residues. V lost 2 bases, J lost 4 bases, and 12 bases stayed unmatched. DNA of the CDR3: TGTGCCACCAGTGATTCGGGATACAGGGGAGGAGGCTATGGCTACACCTTC. Its protein product is CATSDSGYRGGGYGYTF.

This chain uses TRBV30 with TRBJ2-7; TRBD1 aligns across 9 bases. CDR3 length: 15 amino acids. Germline-derived CDR1 and CDR2 are GTSNPN and SVGIG (reference sequence). Trimming took 0 bases from V and 6 from J; bases not matched to a gene: 9. In DNA, the CDR3 is TGTGCCTGGAGTGTACCCGGGACAGGGCAGCCCGAGCAGTACTTC. Amino acid sequence: CAWSVPGTGQPEQYF.

As concerns this clone: Without the conserved terminal phenylalanine or tryptophan, this CDR3 likely stems from a read error. The limits of the CDR3 on the DNA are not certain, so only TCRdb's listed CDR3 is given. This sequence joins TRBV7-9 and TRBJ1-2. CDR1 and CDR2 (germline): SEHNR, FQNEAQ (reference sequence). Both ends counted, the CDR3 spans 14 residues. The CDR3 protein is CASSLAPNAGVAVS.

The chain links TRBV28 to TRBJ1-5; D is ambiguous. The CDR3 runs to 11 residues. CDR1 is MDHEN and CDR2 is SYDVKM in the germline V gene. V shed 4 bases and J shed 5 bases, with 3 bases lying between them. The CDR3 DNA reads as TGTGCCAGCAGTTCTGATCAGCCCCAGCATTTT. Translated: CASSSDQPQHF.

The rearrangement uses TRBV13 and TRBJ2-1; 10 nucleotides align to TRBD1. There are 15 residues in the CDR3. V was pared by 0 bases and J by 6 bases, with 2 bases of the junction left unmatched. Germline V gives CDR1 PRHDT, CDR2 FYEKMQ (reference sequence). CDR3 sequence: CASSLGTGGGNEQFF. The CDR3 DNA reads TGTGCCAGCAGCTTAGGGACAGGGGGCGGCAATGAGCAGTTCTTC.

This clone was seen only a few times. The genes are TRBV3-1 (or the pseudogene TRBV3-2) and TRBJ2-7, with 7 bases that match TRBD1. This CDR3 has 13 amino acids. Germline V gene data show CDR1 as LGHDT and CDR2 as YNNKEL (reference sequence). V lost 4 bases and J lost 3; bases outside the gene matches: 3. In DNA, the CDR3 is TGTGCCAGCAGCCGAGGACAGGTCTACGAGCAGTACTTC. Protein: CASSRGQVYEQYF.

The rearrangement links TRBV5-4 to TRBJ2-5; no clear D. V dropped 2 bases and J dropped 4 bases, with 15 bases sitting between them. Germline CDR1 SGHNT, CDR2 YYREEE (reference sequence). There are 15 residues in the CDR3. The CDR3 is CASSFSGFAAETQYF. CDR3 bases: TGTGCCAGCAGCTTCTCCGGATTTGCGGCAGAGACCCAGTACTTC.

V gene TRBV3-1 (or the pseudogene TRBV3-2) combines with J gene TRBJ2-3; 13 bases line up with TRBD2. Germline V gives CDR1 LGHDT, CDR2 YNNKEL (reference sequence). The CDR3 has 16 amino acids. V was pared by 4 bases and J by 4 bases, with 5 bases of the junction left unmatched. For the CDR3, the DNA is TGTGCCAGCAGCCCCAGACTAGCGGGGGGAGCAGATACGCAGTATTTT. This sequence encodes CASSPRLAGGADTQYF.

V usage is TRBV30 and J usage is TRBJ1-6; D remains ambiguous. Germline V CDR1 and CDR2: GTSNPN, SVGIG (reference sequence). The CDR3 extends over 11 amino acids. The V end lost 6 bases, the J end lost 8 bases, and 8 bases lay between the germline ends. CDR3 loop: CACHADSPLHF. The CDR3 region has the DNA TGTGCCTGTCATGCGGATTCACCCCTCCACTTT.

The DNA of the CDR3 is TGTGCCAGCAGCTCCCTAGCGGGACTTAGCACAGATACGCAGTATTTT. Residues: CASSSLAGLSTDTQYF. The V call is TRBV7-2, the J call TRBJ2-3, with 9 bases aligning to TRBD2. V trimming: 4 bases; J trimming: 0 bases; junction bases outside the gene matches: 5. The CDR3 spans 16 residues. Germline values: CDR1 SGHTA, CDR2 FQGNSA.

The table lists this clone with a few counts. J is TRBJ1-2 and V is TRBV10-1, with D unclear. The CDR3 contains 13 residues. Looked up from germline, CDR1 is WNHNN and CDR2 is SYGVQD (reference sequence). V gave up 0 bases and J gave up 4 bases, with 6 bases separating them. The CDR3 protein is CASSESSSYGYTF. Written as DNA, the CDR3 is TGCGCCAGCAGTGAGTCGAGCAGCTATGGCTACACCTTC.

The J gene is TRBJ2-6, the V gene TRBV5-1, with D unclear. CDR3 length equals 19 residues. Germline V CDR1 and CDR2: SGHRS, YFSETQ. Trimming left V 1 base short and J 0 bases short, with 17 bases between. The CDR3, as DNA: TGCGCCAGCAGCTTGTCGGGTTCCCTTTCCAGCTCTGGGGCCAACGTCCTGACTTTC. The encoded protein is CASSLSGSLSSSGANVLTF.

V and J are TRBV1 and TRBJ2-7; TRBD2, the D gene given by the table, was not confirmed from the DNA. TRBV1 is termed a pseudogene. The CDR3 is 17 residues long. CDR3 residues: CTSSQDLWLAGGGEQYF. The CDR3 DNA follows: TGCACCAGCAGCCAAGATCTCTGGCTAGCGGGGGGGGGCGAGCAGTACTTC.

The chain employs TRBV2 and TRBJ1-2; TRBD1 agrees at 9 bases. Germline CDR1 SNHLY, CDR2 FYNNEI. V shed 6 bases, J shed 8 bases, and the junction held 4 bases outside the gene matches. The CDR3 is 12 amino acids. The CDR3 here is CASRGQGGGYTF. The CDR3 nucleotides are TGTGCCAGCAGGGGACAGGGAGGGGGCTACACCTTC.

The chain links TRBV10-1 to TRBJ1-5; D is ambiguous. Between the trimmed V and J ends, which lost 6 bases and 5 bases, there was a span of 8 bases. Germline lookup yields CDR1 WNHNN and CDR2 SYGVQD (reference sequence). The CDR3 is made up of 12 amino acids. CDR3 nucleotide sequence: TGCGCCAGCAGGGATCGTCATCAGCCCCAGCATTTT. This sequence encodes CASRDRHQPQHF.

The genes are TRBV3-1 (or the pseudogene TRBV3-2) and TRBJ1-2; D gene ambiguous. V gave up 1 base and J gave up 4 bases, with 7 bases separating them. CDR1 is LGHDT and CDR2 is YNNKEL in the germline V gene (reference sequence). The CDR3 runs to 13 residues. DNA of the CDR3: TGTGCCAGCAGCCAAGGGCGGTTCTATGGCTACACCTTC. It translates to CASSQGRFYGYTF.

The genes are TRBV7-2 and TRBJ1-5; no firm D call. With 2 bases removed from V and 2 bases from J, the gap between germline ends came to 10 bases. CDR3 size: 15 residues. Germline V lookup: CDR1 SGHTA, CDR2 FQGNSA. CDR3 DNA: TGTGCCAGCAGCTTAAGAGGTGGGGGCAATCAGCCCCAGCATTTT. Protein product: CASSLRGGGNQPQHF.

J is TRBJ2-5 and V is TRBV10-3; 9 nucleotides match TRBD2. After removal of 3 bases from V and 3 bases from J, the junction contained 2 bases not matched to a gene. The CDR3 is 14 residues long. Germline CDR1 reads ENHRY; CDR2 reads SYGVKD. This CDR3 is CAISDLAGEETQYF. As DNA, the CDR3 is TGTGCCATCAGTGATTTAGCGGGGGAAGAGACCCAGTACTTC.